This is a list of T cell receptor beta chains from one sample in a study of beta chain features in type 1 diabetes. Generated by immunoSEQ multiplex PCR, the TCRdb table keeps only in-frame clones and is missing some. This table has 400,000 to 450,000 clones, about 15% appearing once. The sequencing sample was made of naive CD4+ T cells from blood. Receptors were obtained from a man aged 30 to 39 in good health. Each CDR3 is given with its conserved first and last residue. Fields, in order: V gene, CDR3 protein.

v_call: TRBV14; cdr3_aa: CASSQNRVDGGNTIYF
v_call: TRBV4-3; cdr3_aa: CASSRDWASTDTQYF
v_call: TRBV29-1; cdr3_aa: CSVGTGQASDTQYF
v_call: TRBV7-8; cdr3_aa: CASSHRASYEQYF
v_call: TRBV20-1; cdr3_aa: CSAPGSHGYTF
v_call: TRBV7-9; cdr3_aa: CASSLGNTGELFF
v_call: TRBV5-1; cdr3_aa: CASSLPSGETQYF
v_call: TRBV20-1; cdr3_aa: CSAKGFDGYTF
v_call: TRBV9; cdr3_aa: CASSAPANVDNEQFF
v_call: TRBV30; cdr3_aa: CAWSVVGLPMNTEAFF
v_call: TRBV29-1; cdr3_aa: CSGDDRNYGYTF
v_call: TRBV9; cdr3_aa: CASTEEGSGLQETQYF
v_call: TRBV7-2; cdr3_aa: CASSLTSLGYTF
v_call: TRBV9; cdr3_aa: CASSEGLAGKNIQYF
v_call: TRBV9; cdr3_aa: CASSPIQGRGYQETQYF
v_call: TRBV28; cdr3_aa: CASSIKDTQYF
v_call: TRBV9; cdr3_aa: CASSVAGRGGIVETQYF
v_call: TRBV29-1; cdr3_aa: CSVTRDIQKAFF
v_call: TRBV6-5; cdr3_aa: CASGGAGRNQPQHF
v_call: TRBV5-4; cdr3_aa: CASSLGPRSGANVLTF
v_call: TRBV23-1; cdr3_aa: CASSQSSTRRGDTQYF
v_call: TRBV25-1; cdr3_aa: CASSEETREAFF